Listed below are T cell receptor beta chains from one sample, sequenced in a study of T-cell memory formation after mild COVID-19. MiXCR, run by TCRdb on the 5' RACE reads, gives a single entry per CDR3 protein. The repertoire has fewer than 400,000 distinct CDR3 sequences, roughly 13% of them found once; the top ten carry roughly a fifth. Specimen: PBMCs or a T cell subset sorted from them (not recorded which). These receptors were obtained from a man aged 18 to 30 who had mild COVID-19 (a few samples of this study predate the infection). Cell type and time point are not known. CDR3s include the opening cysteine and the closing phenylalanine or tryptophan. A D gene is named only where the DNA matches it firmly. Clone size is stated in some rows and not others, as once, few, many or a class when expanded.

TRBJ2-5 | . | . | TRBV20-1 | CSARETNKQETQYF | TGCAGTGCTAGAGAGACTAACAAACAAGAGACCCAGTACTTC
TRBJ2-1 | . | TRBD1 | TRBV6-2/TRBV6-3 | CASRGLRDRTYNEQFF | TGTGCCAGCAGGGGTCTCCGGGACAGGACCTACAATGAGCAGTTCTTC
TRBJ2-2 | . | . | TRBV7-8 | CASSLGPGANTGELFF | TGTGCCAGCAGCTTAGGTCCGGGGGCGAACACCGGGGAGCTGTTTTTT
TRBJ1-1 | . | . | TRBV5-1 | CASSLLLFGEAFF | TGCGCCAGCAGCTTACTTTTATTTGGGGAAGCTTTCTTT
TRBJ2-1 | few | TRBD2 | TRBV29-1 | CSVALAGVNNEQFF | TGCAGCGTTGCACTAGCGGGGGTTAACAATGAGCAGTTCTTC
TRBJ2-7 | few | TRBD1 | TRBV2 | CASRDRTTYEQYF | TGTGCCAGCAGGGACAGGACCACCTACGAGCAGTACTTC
TRBJ1-2 | many | . | TRBV7-2 | CASSSRFDGYTF | TGTGCCAGCAGCTCCCGGTTTGATGGCTACACCTTC
TRBJ1-2 | few | . | TRBV3-2 | CASSQDRGIGGEPFLYYGYTF | TGTGCCAGCAGCCAAGATAGGGGTATCGGGGGTGAGCCTTTTCTTTACTATGGCTACACCTTC
TRBJ2-2 | few | TRBD1 | TRBV9 | CASSVQGALEGELFF | TGTGCCAGCAGCGTACAGGGGGCGTTGGAAGGGGAGCTGTTTTTT
TRBJ2-3 | . | . | TRBV9 | CASSVSWGTHTDTQYF | TGTGCCAGCAGCGTATCCTGGGGAACACACACAGATACGCAGTATTTT
TRBJ2-1 | . | . | TRBV3-1 | CASSQEGLYNEQFF | TGTGCCAGCAGCCAAGAAGGACTATACAATGAGCAGTTCTTC
TRBJ2-2 | many | TRBD2 | TRBV4-2 | CASSQDPGGATGELFF | TGTGCCAGCAGCCAAGATCCGGGGGGGGCCACCGGGGAGCTGTTTTTT
TRBJ1-4 | . | . | TRBV7-8 | CASSLEPGVWEKLFF | TGTGCCAGCAGCTTAGAGCCGGGGGTTTGGGAAAAACTGTTTTTT
TRBJ1-5 | . | TRBD1 | TRBV27 | CASSRTGAQPQHF | TGTGCCAGCAGTCGTACAGGGGCTCAGCCCCAGCATTTT
TRBJ2-2 | . | TRBD2 | TRBV4-3 | CASSHGLAGALNTGELFF | TGCGCCAGCAGCCACGGACTAGCGGGGGCCCTCAACACCGGGGAGCTGTTTTTT
TRBJ1-3 | . | . | TRBV5-1 | CASSLAGAISDTIYF | TGCGCCAGCAGCTTGGCGGGGGCAATTTCGGACACCATATATTTT
TRBJ2-3 | . | TRBD1 | TRBV27 | CASSPLGQGFAAQYF | TGTGCCAGCAGTCCCCTGGGACAGGGGTTCGCGGCGCAGTATTTT
TRBJ2-3 | few | TRBD1 | TRBV5-6 | CASSSTGADTQYF | TGTGCCAGCAGCTCGACAGGGGCCGATACGCAGTATTTT
TRBJ2-2 | many | . | TRBV5-6 | CASSLDVNTGELFF | TGTGCCAGCAGCTTGGACGTGAACACCGGGGAGCTGTTTTTT
TRBJ2-3 | many | . | TRBV4-3 | CASSQDLPGGGTDTQYF | TGCGCCAGCAGCCAAGACTTACCTGGAGGGGGCACAGATACGCAGTATTTT
TRBJ2-5 | . | . | TRBV7-9 | CASSLASGNLKETQYF | TGTGCCAGCAGCTTAGCTTCCGGGAACTTGAAAGAGACCCAGTACTTC
TRBJ1-1 | many | . | TRBV3-1 | CASSQFLGNTEAFF | TGTGCCAGCAGCCAATTTCTCGGGAACACTGAAGCTTTCTTT
TRBJ2-7 | many | . | TRBV4-3 | CASSQDPTGYEQYF | TGCGCCAGCAGCCAAGACCCCACGGGCTACGAGCAGTACTTC
TRBJ2-5 | many | . | TRBV7-9 | CASSVVFEGMETQYF | TGTGCCAGCAGCGTAGTATTCGAGGGTATGGAGACCCAGTACTTC
TRBJ2-3 | few | . | TRBV6-6 | CASSYSGSRLDTQYF | TGTGCCAGCAGTTACTCAGGATCCAGACTGGATACGCAGTATTTT
TRBJ1-2 | many | . | TRBV5-1 | CASSWTGSLNYGYTF | TGCGCCAGCAGCTGGACCGGGTCGTTAAACTATGGCTACACCTTC
TRBJ2-2 | . | TRBD1 | TRBV5-5 | CASSPTGAHGELFF | TGTGCCAGCAGCCCGACAGGGGCCCACGGGGAGCTGTTTTTT
TRBJ1-1 | many | . | TRBV10-3 | CAISESTNGQTVTEAFF | TGTGCCATCAGTGAGTCGACAAATGGACAGACGGTAACTGAAGCTTTCTTT
TRBJ2-5 | few | . | TRBV10-3 | CAISVSGETQYF | TGTGCCATCAGTGTGTCTGGAGAGACCCAGTACTTC
TRBJ1-1 | few | TRBD1 | TRBV30 | CACWDRGTEAFF | TGTGCCTGTTGGGACAGGGGCACTGAAGCTTTCTTT
TRBJ2-1 | . | . | TRBV7-2 | CASSLVVADTYNEQFF | TGTGCCAGCAGCTTAGTCGTAGCGGATACCTACAATGAGCAGTTCTTC
TRBJ2-5 | . | TRBD2 | TRBV6-2/TRBV6-3 | CASKKRGEQETQYF | TGTGCCAGCAAGAAGCGGGGGGAACAAGAGACCCAGTACTTC
TRBJ2-2 | . | . | TRBV6-5 | CASSKISGGPDTGELFF | TGTGCCAGCAGTAAAATCAGTGGGGGTCCGGACACCGGGGAGCTGTTTTTT
TRBJ1-5 | . | . | TRBV29-1 | CSVEWGVGQPQHF | TGCAGCGTTGAGTGGGGGGTCGGTCAGCCCCAGCATTTT
TRBJ2-1 | few | . | TRBV5-4 | CASSLIGSGLQQEQFF | TGTGCCAGCAGCTTGATAGGGTCAGGCCTTCAACAAGAGCAGTTCTTC
TRBJ1-4 | few | TRBD1 | TRBV6-6 | CASSTTGVEKLFF | TGTGCCAGCAGTACGACAGGGGTTGAAAAACTGTTTTTT
TRBJ2-1 | . | . | TRBV28 | CASSPTRDREDEQFF | TGTGCCAGCAGTCCAACCCGGGACCGAGAAGATGAGCAGTTCTTC
TRBJ2-7 | . | . | TRBV27 | CASSFTGKGYEQYF | TGTGCCAGCAGTTTTACAGGGAAGGGCTACGAGCAGTACTTC
TRBJ2-3 | . | . | TRBV11-2 | CASSSSTAAGARGTDTQYF | TGTGCCAGCAGCTCCTCCACCGCGGCTGGGGCTAGAGGCACAGATACGCAGTATTTT
TRBJ2-1 | . | . | TRBV10-2 | CASNPVFPDNEQFF | TGCGCCAGCAATCCGGTCTTTCCCGACAATGAGCAGTTCTTC
TRBJ2-7 | . | TRBD1 | TRBV6-5 | CASSAYRGNYEQYF | TGTGCCAGCAGTGCCTACAGGGGAAATTACGAGCAGTACTTC
TRBJ2-5 | few | TRBD2 | TRBV11-2 | CASSPSGGATQYF | TGTGCCAGCAGCCCCAGCGGGGGGGCTACCCAGTACTTC
TRBJ2-7 | . | TRBD2 | TRBV6-5 | CASTPGGLDEQYF | TGTGCCAGCACCCCGGGGGGGTTAGACGAGCAGTACTTC
TRBJ2-6 | . | . | TRBV6-5 | CASGTKGGPASSGANVLTF | TGTGCCAGCGGCACAAAGGGCGGTCCTGCCAGCTCTGGGGCCAACGTCCTGACTTTC
TRBJ1-1 | many | . | TRBV18 | CASSPMTVEAFF | TGTGCCAGCTCACCCATGACAGTTGAAGCTTTCTTT
TRBJ1-2 | . | . | TRBV6-5 | CASSYRDRSGYTF | TGTGCCAGCAGTTACAGGGATAGAAGCGGCTACACCTTC
TRBJ1-1 | . | . | TRBV5-1 | CASGHGGLGTEAFF | TGCGCCAGCGGCCACGGGGGTTTGGGCACTGAAGCTTTCTTT
TRBJ1-2 | few | TRBD1 | TRBV20-1 | CSARERTGIDRGYTF | TGCAGTGCTAGAGAAAGGACAGGGATCGATCGGGGCTACACCTTC
TRBJ2-1 | many | TRBD1 | TRBV20-1 | CSARDFDRVDNEQFF | TGCAGTGCTAGAGACTTTGACAGGGTGGACAATGAGCAGTTCTTC
TRBJ1-2 | . | TRBD1 | TRBV29-1 | CSVRTGTNYGYTF | TGCAGCGTTAGGACAGGGACTAACTATGGCTACACCTTC
TRBJ1-1 | many | TRBD1 | TRBV6-6 | CASSLRGTNTEAFF | TGTGCCAGCAGTCTCAGGGGGACGAACACTGAAGCTTTCTTT
TRBJ1-2 | few | . | TRBV19 | CASSIPLTAIGNYGYTF | TGTGCCAGTAGTATCCCACTGACAGCAATTGGGAACTATGGCTACACCTTC
TRBJ2-3 | . | . | TRBV12-5 | CASGLSRVTDTQYF | TGTGCTAGTGGTTTGTCCCGGGTCACAGATACGCAGTATTTT
TRBJ2-3 | . | TRBD2 | TRBV7-2 | CASNTLGLAGGDTQYF | TGTGCCAGCAACACATTGGGACTAGCGGGGGGGGATACGCAGTATTTT
TRBJ2-5 | few | TRBD1 | TRBV12-5 | CASGPKPGGLPVHIQETQYF | TGTGCTAGTGGTCCGAAGCCAGGGGGTCTCCCTGTCCACATCCAAGAGACCCAGTACTTC
TRBJ2-3 | many | TRBD2 | TRBV5-1 | CASSLQLAGGDTQYF | TGCGCCAGCAGCTTGCAACTAGCGGGGGGAGATACGCAGTATTTT
TRBJ1-1 | few | . | TRBV7-8 | CASSLVQGQAFF | TGTGCCAGCAGCCTAGTCCAGGGGCAAGCTTTCTTT
TRBJ1-1 | . | . | TRBV5-5 | CASSLDWGSTEAFF | TGTGCCAGCAGCTTGGATTGGGGGAGCACTGAAGCTTTCTTT
TRBJ2-1 | . | . | TRBV7-2 | CASSQVQLPYNEQFF | TGTGCCAGCAGCCAAGTTCAGTTACCTTACAATGAGCAGTTCTTC
TRBJ2-3 | few | . | TRBV6-1 | CASRVAGGASFDTQYF | TGTGCCAGCAGGGTCGCCGGAGGGGCCAGTTTCGATACGCAGTATTTT